This T cell receptor beta chain was recovered during a study of blood T cell repertoires in COVID-19. Study summary: Whether acute or convalescent, the COVID-19 samples came from the United States, Italy and Spain. From T cells, B-cell-depleted T cells, or PBMCs came the material, which was cDNA or gDNA.

This CDR3 contains 14 residues. Germline V CDR1 and CDR2: SGHTA, FQGNSA. V was shortened by 10 bases and J by 3 bases, with 16 bases between the two germline ends. As processed by the authors: Estimation of nucleated cell counts was performed using reference gene primer amplification. The repertoire was sequenced with immunoSEQ multiplex PCR; TCRdb's copy has only in-frame clones and lacks some. From that table come the V and J calls and clone size; the DNA was used to work out D and trimming. The table shows about 190,000 clones, with around 84% occurring only once. Sequences were obtained from peripheral blood. V and J are TRBV7-2 and TRBJ2-1; tentative D call: TRBD2 (7 bases). The TCR comes from a man aged 25-45 years with active or convalescent COVID-19. CDR3 protein: CATVPGGGYNEQFF. In nucleotides, the CDR3 is TGTGCCACCGTGCCGGGGGGCGGCTACAATGAGCAGTTCTTC.